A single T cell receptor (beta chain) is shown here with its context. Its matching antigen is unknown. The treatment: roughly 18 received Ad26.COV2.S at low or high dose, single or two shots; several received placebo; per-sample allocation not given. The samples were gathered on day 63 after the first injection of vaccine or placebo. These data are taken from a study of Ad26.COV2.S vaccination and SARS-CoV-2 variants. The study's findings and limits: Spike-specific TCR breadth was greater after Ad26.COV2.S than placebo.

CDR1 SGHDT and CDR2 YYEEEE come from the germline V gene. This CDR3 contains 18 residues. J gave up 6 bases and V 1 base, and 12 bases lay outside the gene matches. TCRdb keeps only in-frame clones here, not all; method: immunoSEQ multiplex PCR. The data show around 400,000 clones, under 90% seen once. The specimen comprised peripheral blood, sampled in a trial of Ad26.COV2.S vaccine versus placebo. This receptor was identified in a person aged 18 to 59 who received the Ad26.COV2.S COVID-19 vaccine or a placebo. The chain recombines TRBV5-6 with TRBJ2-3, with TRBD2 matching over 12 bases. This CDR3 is CASSLIRLAGDFTDTQYF. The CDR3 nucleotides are TGTGCCAGCAGCTTGATACGACTAGCGGGGGATTTTACGGATACGCAGTATTTT.